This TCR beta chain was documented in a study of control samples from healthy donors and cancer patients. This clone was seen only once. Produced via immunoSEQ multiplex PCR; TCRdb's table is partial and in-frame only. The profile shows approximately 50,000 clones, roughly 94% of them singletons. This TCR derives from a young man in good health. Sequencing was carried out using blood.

CDR3: CASTPTGGSNQPQHF. In nucleotides, the CDR3 is TGTGCCAGTACCCCGACAGGGGGCAGCAATCAGCCCCAGCATTTT. The V and J genes are TRBV19 and TRBJ1-5, with TRBD1 matching 10 bases. Germline V lookup: CDR1 LNHDA, CDR2 SQIVND (reference sequence). This CDR3 contains 15 residues. V was clipped by 7 bases and J by 1 base; unmatched bases: 4.